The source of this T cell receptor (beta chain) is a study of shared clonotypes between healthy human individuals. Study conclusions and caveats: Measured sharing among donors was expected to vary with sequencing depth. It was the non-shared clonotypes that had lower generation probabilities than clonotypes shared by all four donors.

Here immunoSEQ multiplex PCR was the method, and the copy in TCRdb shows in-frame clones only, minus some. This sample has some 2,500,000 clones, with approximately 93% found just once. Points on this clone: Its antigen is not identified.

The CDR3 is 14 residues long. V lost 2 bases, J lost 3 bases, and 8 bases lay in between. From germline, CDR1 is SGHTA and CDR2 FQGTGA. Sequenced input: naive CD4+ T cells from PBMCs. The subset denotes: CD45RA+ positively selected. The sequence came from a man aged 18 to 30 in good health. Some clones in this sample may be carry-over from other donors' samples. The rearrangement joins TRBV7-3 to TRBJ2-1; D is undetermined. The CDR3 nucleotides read TGTGCCAGCAGCTTAGACCCAAACTACAATGAGCAGTTCTTC. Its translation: CASSLDPNYNEQFF.